This TCR beta chain was sequenced in a study of PD-L1 blockade in urothelial cancer. Produced via immunoSEQ multiplex PCR; TCRdb's table is partial and in-frame only. The top ten clones hold roughly 5.2% of a sample with about 80,000 clones, 75% to 90% of them seen once. V lost 0 bases to trimming and J lost 0 bases, with 15 bases between them. CDR3 length: 17 residues. Germline CDR1 is GTSNPN and CDR2 is SVGIG (reference sequence). The TCR was taken from a woman in her seventies with urothelial cancer. Here the sequenced sample was PBMCs, taken around atezolizumab (anti-PD-L1) treatment. This chain joins TRBV30 and TRBJ1-5, with a tentative D call TRBD1 (6 bases). CDR3 loop: CAWSVQGWSSSNQPQHF. The CDR3 DNA sequence: TGTGCCTGGAGTGTACAGGGCTGGAGCTCTAGCAATCAGCCCCAGCATTTT. Drawing the rest from reference TRBV30 and TRBJ1-5, the complete variable domain is SQTIHQWPATLVQPVGSPLSLECTVEGTSNPNLYWYRQAAGRGLQLLFYSVGIGQISSEVPQNLSASRPQDRQFILSSKKLLLSDSGFYLCAWSVQGWSSSNQPQHFGDGTRLSIL.